This TCR beta chain was recorded in a study of cytotoxic CD8 clonotypes in ibrutinib-treated CLL. Here immunoSEQ multiplex PCR was the method, and the copy in TCRdb shows in-frame clones only, minus some. The data hold 85,000 or so clones, with roughly 77% observed a single time. Trimming left V 8 bases short and J 8 bases short, with 20 bases between. Germline CDR1 SGHTA, CDR2 FQGNSA. The CDR3 spans 14 residues. The specimen was PBMCs, collected after 12 months of ibrutinib treatment. The origin of this receptor is a human donor with chronic lymphocytic leukemia. The genes are TRBV7-2 and TRBJ2-3; unclear D gene. This CDR3 is CASRSPNPTGTQYF. The CDR3 region has the DNA TGTGCCAGCCGGAGCCCGAATCCGACGGGTACGCAGTATTTT.